Listed below are T cell receptor beta chains from one sample, sequenced in a study of T-cell memory formation after mild COVID-19. TCRdb re-derived calls from the 5' RACE reads in MiXCR, one entry per CDR3 protein. The repertoire includes around 440,000 distinct CDR3 sequences, about 20% of them detected once, and 9% to 15% sits in the top ten. Specimen: PBMCs or a T cell subset sorted from them (not recorded which). The receptors come from an adult woman who had mild COVID-19 (a few samples of this study predate the infection). Cell type and time point are not known. Both conserved end residues are part of each CDR3. Fields, in order: J gene, V gene, CDR3 protein.

>TRBJ2-3|TRBV12-3/TRBV12-4
CASSLGAGKWVDTQYF
>TRBJ2-7|TRBV9
CASSVNPDRGGEQYF
>TRBJ2-3|TRBV7-9
CASSRMSGARTDTQYF
>TRBJ1-5|TRBV12-3/TRBV12-4
CASSWAGDPQHF
>TRBJ2-7|TRBV11-2
CASSYGSGRYEQYF
>TRBJ2-2|TRBV30
CAWSVASGGAGELFF
>TRBJ1-5|TRBV29-1
CSVSHPGSAQHF
>TRBJ2-5|TRBV9
CASSVAGFAQETQYF
>TRBJ1-2|TRBV4-1
CASSQKAGTGVPSYGYTF
>TRBJ2-1|TRBV7-9
CASSLRGAVNEQFF
>TRBJ2-1|TRBV6-5
CASRPTSGGTYNEQFF
>TRBJ2-2|TRBV7-9
CASSLGQGRYAGELFF
>TRBJ2-3|TRBV6-4
CASSQTPGQGITDTQYF
>TRBJ2-1|TRBV15
CATSVWGNEQFF